The text below deals with one T cell receptor beta chain. This clone was seen only a few times. Its antigen is unknown. No much larger clone exists at a distance of one base, and base qualities are not known. The data were taken from a study of OX40 agonist ivuxolimab in advanced cancers. Describing the broader study: Ivuxolimab was a fully human IgG2 agonistic monoclonal antibody targeting the costimulatory receptor OX40 (CD134). Intravenous ivuxolimab was administered to patients every 2 weeks at six dose levels: 0.01, 0.1, 0.3, 1.5, 3 and 10 mg/kg. Of the 50 to 55 dose-escalation patients, hepatocellular carcinoma was present in approximately 20, melanoma in approximately 15, renal cell carcinoma in 9 and head and neck cancer in 9. The dose-escalation cohort was 82.7% male with a mean age of around 62 years, ranging from roughly 23 to 90. Prior anti-PD-1, anti-PD-L1 or anti-CTLA-4 therapy was permitted, and approximately 41% of dose-escalation patients had received checkpoint inhibitors. Partial responses occurred in three dose-escalation patients: two with cutaneous melanoma and one with hepatocellular carcinoma. Peripheral TCRbeta sequencing was intended to test whether TCR sequence diversity was altered and clonal T-cell expansion was caused by ivuxolimab. The paper reports the monotherapy dose-escalation portion (N of about 51 patients) of the phase I ivuxolimab trial.

Study-level results and caveats: The antigen specificity of the peripheral T cells that underwent clonal expansion was not determined. Partial responders in the 0.1-3.0 mg/kg groups had among the lowest normalized peripheral clonal expansion, especially among CD8+ T cells. Clonal expansion of both CD4+ and CD8+ blood T cells was observed from baseline to week 6 at doses 0.1 to 3.0 mg/kg. After ivuxolimab, more expanded clones were found on average in CD8+ T cells than in CD4+ T cells. Low levels of normalized T-cell clonal expansion were also shown by some nonresponding patients.

For sequencing of the TCRbeta CDR3 region, genomic DNA was extracted from the sorted cells. The immunoSEQ Assay was used for sequencing of TCRbeta CDR3 regions. In its TCRdb copy, this immuneACCESS table keeps in-frame sequences only and misses some clones. Where compared with another copy, unresolved V genes explain less than half of these, and the others have no known cause. The sample profile shows fewer than 55,000 clones; around nine tenths of them were found once. The top ten clonotypes cover approximately 10% of the sample. Trimming removed 0 bases from V and 0 bases from J, leaving 8 bases between the germline ends. The germline V gene sets CDR1 to ENHRY and CDR2 to SYGVKD. The CDR3 runs 15 amino acids, cysteine and phenylalanine included. Only the CDR3 portion is preserved as DNA: 45 bases, with reading frame beginning at the first base. Patients with autoimmune disease history or receiving systemic immunosuppression were excluded from the trial. Peripheral blood for TCR sequencing was drawn from every dose cohort at baseline, at cycle 4 day 1 and at cycle 7 day 1. Samples were obtained from an open-label, multicenter, first-in-human phase I dose-escalation trial of ivuxolimab. Adults with locally advanced or metastatic melanoma, renal cell carcinoma, hepatocellular carcinoma or head and neck squamous cell carcinoma were enrolled in the trial. Before TCR sequencing, CD4+ T cells and CD8+ T cells from peripheral blood were sorted into separate populations.

This specimen was CD4+ or CD8+ T cells sorted from blood, taken in a trial of the OX40 agonist ivuxolimab. The source is an adult with an advanced solid tumor such as melanoma, head and neck, liver or kidney cancer. The sequence is built from TRBV10-3 and TRBJ2-5; the D gene lacks a confident call. The CDR3 protein is CAISESGSYQETQYF. DNA sequence: TGTGCCATCAGTGAGTCTGGGTCGTACCAAGAGACCCAGTACTTC.